The clone carrying this T cell receptor beta chain has more than one count but fewer than ten. The entry originates in a study of blood T cell repertoires in COVID-19. Methods used by the authors: Reference gene primers were amplified, and this amplification served to estimate nucleated cell counts. This table comes from immunoSEQ multiplex PCR, and its TCRdb copy is limited to in-frame clones, with some not included. V, J and clone size derive from that table, while D and trimming were established from the DNA sequence. The sample yields some 310,000 clones, roughly 90% seen once. Seattle researchers signed up patients amid active infection and tracked them longitudinally. The CDR3 contains 14 residues. V gave up 3 bases and J gave up 10 bases, with 19 bases separating them. The V gene's germline CDR1 is SGHRS and CDR2 YFSETQ.

The sequence came from a woman aged 40-49 years with COVID-19, enrolled during active disease. The genes are TRBV5-1 and TRBJ1-2; D gene ambiguous. The source material was peripheral blood. Written as DNA, the CDR3 is TGCGCCAGCAGCTCCGGCCGGGGTAACTCTGACTACACCTTC. It encodes CASSSGRGNSDYTF.